Described below is a single TCR beta chain sequence and its context. Its antigen is unknown. CDR3 length: 12 residues. Between the trimmed V and J ends, which lost 8 bases and 0 bases, there was a span of 5 bases. Germline CDR1 is SGHTA and CDR2 is FQGNSA. This entry is derived from a study of vaccination effects on CD4 cells after COVID-19. Study summary: Peptides at about 10 ug/ml and IL-2 at around 9.3 IU/ml were added to 1.5 million to 2 million PBMC per well. Findings and caveats of the study: Convalescent patients numbered few in the study; early post-infection timepoints were missing entirely. In the late period after vaccination, infection- and vaccine-induced clones contracted markedly.

TCRdb's table, derived via immunoSEQ multiplex PCR, lists solely in-frame clones and lacks some. The sample has about 73,000 clones, 73% seen once. Upon completion of roughly ten days in culture, CD4+ T cells were isolated. Vaccination of participants consisted of two doses of either the BNT162b2 or mRNA-1273 vaccine. This chain links TRBV7-2 with TRBJ1-3; D uncertain. The origin of this receptor is a human donor who received a COVID-19 vaccine. Sequenced here: CD4+ T cells from PBMCs cultured without peptide, sampled after COVID-19 vaccination. CDR3 sequence reads: CASLGSGNTIYF. CDR3 in DNA: TGTGCCAGCCTAGGCTCTGGAAACACCATATATTTT.